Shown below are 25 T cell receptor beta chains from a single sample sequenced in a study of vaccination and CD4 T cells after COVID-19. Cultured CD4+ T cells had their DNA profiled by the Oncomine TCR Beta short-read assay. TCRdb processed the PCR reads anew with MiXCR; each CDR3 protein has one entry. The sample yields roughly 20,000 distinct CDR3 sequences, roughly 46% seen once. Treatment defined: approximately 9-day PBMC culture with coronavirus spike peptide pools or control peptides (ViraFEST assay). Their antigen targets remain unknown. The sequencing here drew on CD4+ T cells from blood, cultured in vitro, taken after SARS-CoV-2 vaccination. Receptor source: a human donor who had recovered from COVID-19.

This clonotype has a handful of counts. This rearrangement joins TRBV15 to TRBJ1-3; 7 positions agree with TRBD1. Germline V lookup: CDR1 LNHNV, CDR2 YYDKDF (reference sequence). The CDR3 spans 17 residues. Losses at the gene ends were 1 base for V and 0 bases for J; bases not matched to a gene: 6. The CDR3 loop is CATSRVTGAGSGNTIYF. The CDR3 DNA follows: TGTGCCACCAGCAGAGTCACAGGGGCCGGCTCTGGAAACACCATATATTTT.

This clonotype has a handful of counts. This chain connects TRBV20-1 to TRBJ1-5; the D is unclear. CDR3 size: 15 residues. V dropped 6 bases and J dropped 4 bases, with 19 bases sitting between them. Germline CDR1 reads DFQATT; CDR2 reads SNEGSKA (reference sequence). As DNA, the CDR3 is TGCAGTGCAAAGAGGTCGGAGGGCTGGAATCAGCCCCAGCATTTT. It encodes CSAKRSEGWNQPQHF.

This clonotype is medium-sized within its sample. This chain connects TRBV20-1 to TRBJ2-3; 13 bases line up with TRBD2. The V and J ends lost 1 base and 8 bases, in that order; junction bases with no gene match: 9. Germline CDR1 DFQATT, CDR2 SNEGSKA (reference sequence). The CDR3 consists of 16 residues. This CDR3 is CSARGRTSGSPRTQYF. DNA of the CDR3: TGCAGTGCTAGAGGTCGGACTAGCGGGAGTCCCCGTACGCAGTATTTT.

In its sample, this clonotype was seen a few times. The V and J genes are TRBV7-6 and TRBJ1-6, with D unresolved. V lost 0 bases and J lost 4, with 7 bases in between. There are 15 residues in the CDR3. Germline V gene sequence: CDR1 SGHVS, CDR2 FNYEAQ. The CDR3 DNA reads TGTGCCAGCAGCTTAGCCCTACAGTATAATTCACCCCTCCACTTT. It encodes CASSLALQYNSPLHF. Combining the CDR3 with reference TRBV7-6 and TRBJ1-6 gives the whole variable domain GAGVSQSPRYKVTKRGQDVALRCDPISGHVSLYWYRQALGQGPEFLTYFNYEAQQDKSGLPNDRFSAERPEGSISTLTIQRTEQRDSAMYRCASSLALQYNSPLHFGNGTRLTVT.

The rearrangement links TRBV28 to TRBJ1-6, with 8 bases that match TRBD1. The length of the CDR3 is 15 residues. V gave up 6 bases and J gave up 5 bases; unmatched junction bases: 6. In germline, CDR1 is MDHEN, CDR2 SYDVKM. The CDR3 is CASRPETGDNSPLHF. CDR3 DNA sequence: TGTGCCAGCAGACCCGAGACAGGGGATAATTCACCCCTCCACTTT. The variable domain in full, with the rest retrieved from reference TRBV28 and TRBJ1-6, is DVKVTQSSRYLVKRTGEKVFLECVQDMDHENMFWYRQDPGLGLRLIYFSYDVKMKEKGDIPEGYSVSREKKERFSLILESASTNQTSMYLCASRPETGDNSPLHFGNGTRLTVT.

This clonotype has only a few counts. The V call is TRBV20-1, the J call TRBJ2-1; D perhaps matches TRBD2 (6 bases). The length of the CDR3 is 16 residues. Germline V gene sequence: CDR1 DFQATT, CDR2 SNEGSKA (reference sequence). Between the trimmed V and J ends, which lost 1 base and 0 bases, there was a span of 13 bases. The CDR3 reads CSARVFGGDSYNEQFF. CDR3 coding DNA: TGCAGTGCTAGAGTATTTGGCGGGGACTCCTACAATGAGCAGTTCTTC.

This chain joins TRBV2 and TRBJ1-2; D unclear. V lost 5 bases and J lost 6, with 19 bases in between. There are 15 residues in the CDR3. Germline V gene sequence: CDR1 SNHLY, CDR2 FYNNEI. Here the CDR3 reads CASSNRLGSSDGYTF. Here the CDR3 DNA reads TGTGCCAGCAGTAATAGATTGGGCTCCTCTGATGGCTACACCTTC.

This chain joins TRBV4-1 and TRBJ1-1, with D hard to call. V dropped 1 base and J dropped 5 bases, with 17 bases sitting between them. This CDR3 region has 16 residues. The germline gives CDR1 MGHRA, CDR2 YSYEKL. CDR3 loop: CASSQVFGVSQTEAFF. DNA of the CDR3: TGCGCCAGCAGCCAAGTCTTCGGGGTCAGCCAAACTGAAGCTTTCTTT.

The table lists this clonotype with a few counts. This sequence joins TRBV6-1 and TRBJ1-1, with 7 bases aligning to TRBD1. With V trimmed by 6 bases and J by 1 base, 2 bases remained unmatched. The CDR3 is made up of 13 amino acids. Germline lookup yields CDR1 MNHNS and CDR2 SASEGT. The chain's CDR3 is CASRRDRNTEAFF. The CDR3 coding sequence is TGTGCCAGCAGACGGGACAGGAACACTGAAGCTTTCTTT.

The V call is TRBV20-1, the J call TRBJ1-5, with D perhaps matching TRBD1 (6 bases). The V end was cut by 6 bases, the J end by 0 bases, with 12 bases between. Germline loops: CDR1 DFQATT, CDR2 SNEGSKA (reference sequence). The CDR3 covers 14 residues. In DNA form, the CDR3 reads TGCAGTGCAGCGGGACACCTTAGCAATCAGCCCCAGCATTTT. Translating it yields CSAAGHLSNQPQHF.

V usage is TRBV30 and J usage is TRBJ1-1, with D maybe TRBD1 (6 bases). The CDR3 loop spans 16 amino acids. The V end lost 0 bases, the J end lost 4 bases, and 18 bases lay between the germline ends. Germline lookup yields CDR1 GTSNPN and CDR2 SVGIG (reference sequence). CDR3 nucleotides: TGTGCCTGGAGTGTTTGGGGGCTGATAAGGGGCACTGAAGCTTTCTTT. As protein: CAWSVWGLIRGTEAFF.

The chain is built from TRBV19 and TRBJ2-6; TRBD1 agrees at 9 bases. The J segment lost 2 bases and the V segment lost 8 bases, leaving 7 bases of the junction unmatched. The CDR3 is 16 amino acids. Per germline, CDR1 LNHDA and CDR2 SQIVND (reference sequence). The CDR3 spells CASRGQGNAGANVLTF. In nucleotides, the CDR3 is TGTGCCAGTCGGGGACAGGGTAATGCTGGGGCCAACGTCCTGACTTTC.

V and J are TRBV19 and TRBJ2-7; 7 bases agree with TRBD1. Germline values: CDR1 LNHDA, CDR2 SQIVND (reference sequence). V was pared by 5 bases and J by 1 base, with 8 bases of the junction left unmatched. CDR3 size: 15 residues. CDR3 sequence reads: CASSRDGQASYEQYF. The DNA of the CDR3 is TGTGCCAGTAGTCGCGATGGACAGGCGTCCTACGAGCAGTACTTC. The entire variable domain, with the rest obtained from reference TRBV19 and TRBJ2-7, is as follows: DGGITQSPKYLFRKEGQNVTLSCEQNLNHDAMYWYRQDPGQGLRLIYYSQIVNDFQKGDIAEGYSVSREKKESFPLTVTSAQKNPTAFYLCASSRDGQASYEQYFGPGTRLTVT.

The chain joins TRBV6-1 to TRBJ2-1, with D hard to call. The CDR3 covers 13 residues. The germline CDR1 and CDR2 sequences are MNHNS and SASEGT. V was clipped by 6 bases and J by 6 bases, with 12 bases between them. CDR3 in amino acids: CASSPGLLNEQFF. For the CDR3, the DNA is TGTGCCAGCAGCCCCGGCCTCCTCAATGAGCAGTTCTTC.

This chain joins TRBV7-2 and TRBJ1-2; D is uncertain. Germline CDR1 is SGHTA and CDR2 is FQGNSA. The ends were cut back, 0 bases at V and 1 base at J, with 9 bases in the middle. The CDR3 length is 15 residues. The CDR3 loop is CASSLARALNYGYTF. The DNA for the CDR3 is TGTGCCAGCAGCTTAGCGCGGGCACTTAACTATGGCTACACCTTC.

This chain's CDR3 is CASSPRRGMNEQYF. CDR3 in DNA: TGTGCCAGCAGCCCCCGTCGGGGTATGAACGAGCAGTACTTC. This chain uses TRBV6-2 or TRBV6-3 with TRBJ2-7; D is perhaps TRBD2 (5 bases). Germline V CDR1 and CDR2: MNHEY, SVGEGT. This CDR3 region has 14 residues. Trimming removed 6 bases from V and 5 bases from J, with 17 bases in between.

The CDR3 here is CASSSRGDLQETQYF. CDR3 bases: TGTGCCAGCAGTTCCCGGGGCGACCTCCAAGAGACCCAGTACTTC. The rearrangement joins TRBV28 to TRBJ2-5; tentatively, D is TRBD1 or TRBD2 (5 bases each). The ends were cut back, 4 bases at V and 1 base at J, with 13 bases in the middle. Per the germline V gene, CDR1 is MDHEN and CDR2 is SYDVKM. CDR3 size: 15 residues.

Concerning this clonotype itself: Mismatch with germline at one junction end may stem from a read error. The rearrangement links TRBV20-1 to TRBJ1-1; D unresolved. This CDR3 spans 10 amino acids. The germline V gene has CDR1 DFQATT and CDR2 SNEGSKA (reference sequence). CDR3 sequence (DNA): TGCAGTGCTGGGCGAACTGATGCTTTCTTT. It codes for CSAGRTDAFF.

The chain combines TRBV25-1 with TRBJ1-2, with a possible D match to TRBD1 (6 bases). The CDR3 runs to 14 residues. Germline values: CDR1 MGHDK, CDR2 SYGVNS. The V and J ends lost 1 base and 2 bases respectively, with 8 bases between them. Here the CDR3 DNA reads TGTGCCAGCAGTGAATCTGGACAGAACTATGGCTACACCTTC. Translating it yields CASSESGQNYGYTF.

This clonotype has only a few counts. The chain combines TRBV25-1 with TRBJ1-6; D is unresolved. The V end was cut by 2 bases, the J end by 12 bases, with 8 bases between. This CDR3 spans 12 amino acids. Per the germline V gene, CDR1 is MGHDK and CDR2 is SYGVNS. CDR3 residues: CASSEEWLPLHF. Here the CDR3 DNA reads TGTGCCAGCAGTGAAGAGTGGTTACCCCTCCACTTT.

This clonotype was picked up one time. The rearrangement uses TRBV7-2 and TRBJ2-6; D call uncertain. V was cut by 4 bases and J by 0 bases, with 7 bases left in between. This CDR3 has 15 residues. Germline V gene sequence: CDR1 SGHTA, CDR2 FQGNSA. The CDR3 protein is CASSSSTSGANVLTF. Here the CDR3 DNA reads TGTGCCAGCAGCTCCAGTACCTCTGGGGCCAACGTCCTGACTTTC. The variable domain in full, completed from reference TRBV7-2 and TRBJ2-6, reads GAGVSQSPSNKVTEKGKDVELRCDPISGHTALYWYRQSLGQGLEFLIYFQGNSAPDKSGLPSDRFSAERTGGSVSTLTIQRTQQEDSAVYLCASSSSTSGANVLTFGAGSRLTVL.

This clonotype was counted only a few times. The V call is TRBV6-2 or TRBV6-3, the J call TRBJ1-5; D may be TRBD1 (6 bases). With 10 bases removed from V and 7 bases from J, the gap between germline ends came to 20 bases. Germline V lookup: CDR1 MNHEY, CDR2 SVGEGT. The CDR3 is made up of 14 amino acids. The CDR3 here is CATSQGTGTQPQHF. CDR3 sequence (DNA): TGTGCCACCAGCCAGGGTACAGGGACGCAGCCCCAGCATTTT.

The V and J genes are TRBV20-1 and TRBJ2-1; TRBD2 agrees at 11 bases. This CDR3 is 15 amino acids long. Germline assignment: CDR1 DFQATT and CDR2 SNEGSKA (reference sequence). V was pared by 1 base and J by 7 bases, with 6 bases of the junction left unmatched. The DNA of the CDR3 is TGCAGTGCTAGAGCTCTAGCGGGGGGCCCAAATGAGCAGTTCTTC. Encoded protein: CSARALAGGPNEQFF.

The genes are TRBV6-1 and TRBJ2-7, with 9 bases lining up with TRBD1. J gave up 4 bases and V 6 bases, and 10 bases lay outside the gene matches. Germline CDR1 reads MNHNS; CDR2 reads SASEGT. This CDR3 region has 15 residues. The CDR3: CASSPVGTGTYEQYF. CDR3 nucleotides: TGTGCCAGCAGCCCGGTCGGGACAGGGACTTACGAGCAGTACTTC.

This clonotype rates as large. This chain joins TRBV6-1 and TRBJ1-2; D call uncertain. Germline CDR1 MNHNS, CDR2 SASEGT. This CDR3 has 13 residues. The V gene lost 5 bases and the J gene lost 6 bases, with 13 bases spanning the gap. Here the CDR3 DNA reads TGTGCCAGCAGTCGGGGTGGTAATGATGGCTACACCTTC. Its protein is CASSRGGNDGYTF.